This T cell receptor (beta chain) comes out of a study of OX40 agonist ivuxolimab in advanced cancers. Study-level information: Of the participants, roughly 40% had some prior anti-PD-1, anti-PD-L1 or anti-CTLA-4 therapy, which was allowed. Notes on the study in general: No determination was made of the antigen specificity of the expanded peripheral T cells.

Concerning this clone: Its specificity is unknown.

Trimming cost V 3 bases and J 1 base; bases outside gene matches: 2. Germline CDR1 reads SGHKS; CDR2 reads YYEKEE (reference sequence). The CDR3 loop spans 14 amino acids. The method was immunoSEQ multiplex PCR; TCRdb's version includes in-frame clones alone and lacks a portion of them. The sample lists some 50,000 clones, around four fifths occurring once. The rearrangement joins TRBV5-5 to TRBJ1-2, with 8 positions matching TRBD1. This sample comprised CD4+ or CD8+ T cells sorted from blood, obtained in a trial of the OX40 agonist ivuxolimab. The sequence derives from an adult with an advanced solid tumor such as melanoma, head and neck, liver or kidney cancer. CDR3 amino acids: CASSWDRSNYGYTF. The CDR3 bases are TGTGCCAGCAGCTGGGACAGGAGTAACTATGGCTACACCTTC.